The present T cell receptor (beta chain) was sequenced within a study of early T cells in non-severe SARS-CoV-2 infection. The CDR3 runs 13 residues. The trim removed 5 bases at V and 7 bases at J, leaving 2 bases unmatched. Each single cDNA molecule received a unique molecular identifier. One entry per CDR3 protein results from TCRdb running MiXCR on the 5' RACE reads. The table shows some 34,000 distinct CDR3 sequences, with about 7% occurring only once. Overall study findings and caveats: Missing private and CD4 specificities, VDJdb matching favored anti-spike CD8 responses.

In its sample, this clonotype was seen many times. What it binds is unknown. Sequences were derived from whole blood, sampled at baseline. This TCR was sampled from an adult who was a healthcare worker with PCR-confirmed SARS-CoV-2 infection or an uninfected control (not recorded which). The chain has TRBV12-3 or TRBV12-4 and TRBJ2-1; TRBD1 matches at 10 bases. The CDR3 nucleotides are TGTGCCAGCAGTGGACAGGGGGGGAATGAGCAGTTCTTC. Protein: CASSGQGGNEQFF.